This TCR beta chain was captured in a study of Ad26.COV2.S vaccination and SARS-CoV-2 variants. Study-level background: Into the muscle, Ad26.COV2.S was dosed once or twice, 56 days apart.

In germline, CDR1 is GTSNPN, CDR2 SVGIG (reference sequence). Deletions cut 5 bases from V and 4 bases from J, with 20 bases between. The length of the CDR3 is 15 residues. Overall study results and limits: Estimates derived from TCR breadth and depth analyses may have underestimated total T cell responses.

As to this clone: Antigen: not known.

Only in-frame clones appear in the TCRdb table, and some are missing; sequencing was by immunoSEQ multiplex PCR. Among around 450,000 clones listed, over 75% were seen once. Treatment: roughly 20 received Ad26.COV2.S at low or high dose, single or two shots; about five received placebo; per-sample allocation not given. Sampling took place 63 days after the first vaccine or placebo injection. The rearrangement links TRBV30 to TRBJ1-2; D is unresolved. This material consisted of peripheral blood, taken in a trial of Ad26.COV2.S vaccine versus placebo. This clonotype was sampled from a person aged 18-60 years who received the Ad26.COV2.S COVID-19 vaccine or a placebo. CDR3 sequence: CAWGPSAGGSYGYTF. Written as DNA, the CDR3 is TGTGCCTGGGGGCCCTCTGCGGGCGGCTCCTATGGCTACACCTTC. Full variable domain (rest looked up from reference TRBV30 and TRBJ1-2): SQTIHQWPATLVQPVGSPLSLECTVEGTSNPNLYWYRQAAGRGLQLLFYSVGIGQISSEVPQNLSASRPQDRQFILSSKKLLLSDSGFYLCAWGPSAGGSYGYTFGSGTRLTVV.